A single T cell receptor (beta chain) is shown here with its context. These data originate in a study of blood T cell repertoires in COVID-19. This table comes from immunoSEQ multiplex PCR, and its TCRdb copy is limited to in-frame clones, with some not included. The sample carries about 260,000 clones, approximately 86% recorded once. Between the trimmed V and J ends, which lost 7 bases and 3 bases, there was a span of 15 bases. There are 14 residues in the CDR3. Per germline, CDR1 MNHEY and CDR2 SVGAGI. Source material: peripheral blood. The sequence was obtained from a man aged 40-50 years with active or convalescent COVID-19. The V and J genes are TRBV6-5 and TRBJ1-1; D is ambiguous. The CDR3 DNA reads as TGTGCCAGCACGTCGCCCGGTTTCGACACTGAAGCTTTCTTT. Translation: CASTSPGFDTEAFF.